The entry below gives a single T cell receptor beta chain sequence along with its context. A single count supports this clonotype. Which antigen it targets is not known. No clone much larger than this one lies a single base away; base qualities are absent. The donors were around 39 Caucasian individuals from Russia, aged about 6 to 95 years, who were systemically healthy. Each donor gave around 9.5 milliliters of peripheral blood, collected into EDTA-treated Vacutainer tubes. Ficoll-Paque density-gradient centrifugation was used to isolate PBMCs, with at least 6 million per sample. Trizol reagent was used to extract total RNA from PBMCs, with at least 6 micrograms per sample. For every donor, an aliquot of PBMCs went through flow cytometry to measure the percentages of naive CD45RAhigh/CD27high T cells. The CDR3 spans 12 residues, from the cysteine through the phenylalanine. The retained sequence is limited to the CDR3, 36 bases, with the frame set at the first base. Reading the germline V gene (reference sequence) gives CDR1 LNHDA and CDR2 SQIVND. The germline V and J ends show losses of 7 bases and 11 bases respectively, and no gene match explains 10 bases of the junction.

The data were obtained in a study of blood T cells in healthy people across ages (dated by TCRdb to about 2015). For the wider study: Template switching captured roughly one uniquely barcoded TCR beta cDNA molecule per two T cells in model experiments. Age-related changes in TCR beta repertoire diversity were measured in the study by deep sequencing normalized with unique cDNA molecular identifiers. The donors were divided into four age groups: young (average approximately 15 years), middle-aged (almost 40), aged (62) and long-lived (about 84). To avoid experimental bias, donors of different ages were randomly spread across the sequencing lanes. Using the same blood draw, the study looked at two additional independent replicas of 1 million unique cDNA reads for two donors, one aged 18 to 30 and the other aged 80 or older.

Study-wide conclusions, independent of this receptor: Observed TCR beta diversity correlated strongly with the percentage of naive T cells measured by flow cytometry. Because the CMV infection status of the donors was unknown, age-related changes in expanded clonotypes may potentially have been confounded. The long-lived group showed more naive CD4+ T cells, fewer expanded clones and increased TCR diversity than the aged group, suggesting age selection. As age increased, observed TCR beta diversity per million T cells dropped in a roughly linear way, and a significant reduction was already evident by age around 41. Because profiling used bulk unsorted PBMCs, naive and antigen-experienced compartments could not be compared conclusively. Total diversity estimates from one million sequenced T cells were considered lower bounds and underestimates.

The method was 5' RACE. This sample was sequenced with an Illumina HiSeq 2500. A second roughly 7 to 12 cycle PCR used a sample-barcoded 5' primer and a J-beta primer mix. A unique molecular identifier was introduced onto each TCR beta cDNA molecule by a template-switch 5' adaptor carrying 12 random nucleotides. Each sample yielded at least 2.5 million CDR3-containing paired-end reads. All of the RNA was converted into first-strand cDNA using the Mint cDNA synthesis kit, with a TRBC-specific oligonucleotide serving as the primer. All cDNA was treated with uracil-DNA glycosylase and then went through a first 18-cycle PCR with the universal primers M1SS and BC2_uni_R. The paper's processing steps were these. For normalization, 1 million high-quality reads, each with a distinct molecular identifier, were randomly selected from each sample. Instead of being binned into consensus sequences, reads with shared molecular identifiers were discarded. MiTCR, set to a Q25 quality threshold and the strictest error-elimination algorithm, was used for CDR3 identification, clonotype clustering and error correction. A nonparametric unseen species model with Euler transformation was used to estimate a lower bound on total TCR beta diversity. TCRdb cleaned the public reads at Q25 with fastp, built clones with MiXCR and kept in-frame beta chains. Each entry is one CDR3 protein sequence, shown with its most common DNA and genes. TCRdb assigned the V and J calls; the authors' analysis was not used. This sample is represented by about 1,500,000 distinct CDR3 sequences; around two fifths of them were singletons. The top ten clones comprise 7.9% of the sample.

The specimen was blood. The receptor was isolated from a young woman in good health. Recombination joined TRBV19 with TRBJ2-5, and 7 bases in between align with TRBD2. The sequenced DNA is TGTGCCAGTACCACGGCTCGGGGGGAGCAGTACTTC. This encodes CASTTARGEQYF.